The rows below give T cell receptor beta chains drawn from one sample of a study of early T cells in non-severe SARS-CoV-2 infection. TCRdb passed the 5' RACE reads through MiXCR, listing each CDR3 protein once. The sample contains about 76,000 distinct CDR3 sequences, about 14% of which appear only once. The material sequenced was whole blood. The source is an adult who was a healthcare worker with PCR-confirmed SARS-CoV-2 infection or an uninfected control (not recorded which). CDR3s include the opening cysteine and the closing phenylalanine or tryptophan. Each record gives: V gene, J gene, D gene, clone size, CDR3 DNA, CDR3 protein. A D gene is named only where the DNA matches it firmly. Rows give clone size only sometimes, using once, few, many, or a class for an expanded clone.

v_gene: TRBV15
j_gene: TRBJ2-3
d_gene: .
abundance: .
CDR3nt: TGTGCCACCAGCAGAGATCTAGGGGTCCCGAGCACAGATACGCAGTATTTT
CDR3aa: CATSRDLGVPSTDTQYF

v_gene: TRBV28
j_gene: TRBJ2-7
d_gene: .
abundance: few
CDR3nt: TGTGCCAGCAGTTTATCCGGGTACGAGCAGTACTTC
CDR3aa: CASSLSGYEQYF

v_gene: TRBV7-4
j_gene: TRBJ2-5
d_gene: TRBD2
abundance: many
CDR3nt: TGTGCCAGCAGCTGCCCTCCTAGCGGGGGCCAAGAGACCCAGTACTTC
CDR3aa: CASSCPPSGGQETQYF

v_gene: TRBV11-2
j_gene: TRBJ2-7
d_gene: .
abundance: few
CDR3nt: TGTGCCAGCAGGGGACCCTACGAGCAGTACTTC
CDR3aa: CASRGPYEQYF

v_gene: TRBV5-5
j_gene: TRBJ1-5
d_gene: .
abundance: many
CDR3nt: TGTGCCAGCAGCTTGGAAGGAGGGTTTGGACAGCCCCAGCATTTT
CDR3aa: CASSLEGGFGQPQHF

v_gene: TRBV16
j_gene: TRBJ1-6
d_gene: .
abundance: .
CDR3nt: TGTGCCAGCAGCCAATCGGGTGGACAGACCTATTCACCCCTCCACTTT
CDR3aa: CASSQSGGQTYSPLHF

v_gene: TRBV5-6
j_gene: TRBJ2-2
d_gene: TRBD1
abundance: few
CDR3nt: TGTGCCAGCAGCCAGTACAGGGGTGACACCGGGGAGCTGTTTTTT
CDR3aa: CASSQYRGDTGELFF

v_gene: TRBV5-1
j_gene: TRBJ2-3
d_gene: .
abundance: .
CDR3nt: TGCGCCAGCTCTCGTATGAGGGGAGATACGCAGTATTTT
CDR3aa: CASSRMRGDTQYF

v_gene: TRBV4-1
j_gene: TRBJ1-5
d_gene: .
abundance: .
CDR3nt: TGCGCCAGCAGCTTCCAATCTACTAGCAATCAGCCCCAGCATTTT
CDR3aa: CASSFQSTSNQPQHF

v_gene: TRBV5-6
j_gene: TRBJ1-2
d_gene: .
abundance: .
CDR3nt: TGTGCCAGCAGCTTATTCAAGGGCTATGGCTACACCTTC
CDR3aa: CASSLFKGYGYTF

v_gene: TRBV4-1
j_gene: TRBJ2-2
d_gene: .
abundance: few
CDR3nt: TGCGCCAGCAGCACGAACACCGGGGAGCTGTTTTTT
CDR3aa: CASSTNTGELFF

v_gene: TRBV20-1
j_gene: TRBJ2-6
d_gene: .
abundance: few
CDR3nt: TGCAGTGCTGGGGACGGGTCCTCTGGGGCCAACGTCCTGACTTTC
CDR3aa: CSAGDGSSGANVLTF

v_gene: TRBV27
j_gene: TRBJ1-6
d_gene: .
abundance: few
CDR3nt: TGTGCCAGCAGTTATAGGGGATCGAATTCACCCCTCCACTTT
CDR3aa: CASSYRGSNSPLHF

v_gene: TRBV12-3/TRBV12-4
j_gene: TRBJ1-1
d_gene: .
abundance: .
CDR3nt: TGTGCCAGCATTTTACCAGGGAACACTGAAGCTTTCTTT
CDR3aa: CASILPGNTEAFF

v_gene: TRBV10-3
j_gene: TRBJ1-1
d_gene: .
abundance: .
CDR3nt: TGTGCCATCAGTGATGGTTACACTGAAGCTTTCTTT
CDR3aa: CAISDGYTEAFF

v_gene: TRBV11-2
j_gene: TRBJ2-7
d_gene: .
abundance: few
CDR3nt: TGTGCCAGCAGCCCTCATGACGAGCAGTACTTC
CDR3aa: CASSPHDEQYF

v_gene: TRBV7-9
j_gene: TRBJ1-1
d_gene: .
abundance: .
CDR3nt: TGTGCCAGCACCCCGGAGGTAAACACTGAAGCTTTCTTT
CDR3aa: CASTPEVNTEAFF

v_gene: TRBV19
j_gene: TRBJ2-3
d_gene: TRBD1
abundance: .
CDR3nt: TGTGCCAGTTCGCAGGGACAGGGGGGGTACGATACGCAGTATTTT
CDR3aa: CASSQGQGGYDTQYF

v_gene: TRBV6-6
j_gene: TRBJ2-7
d_gene: .
abundance: few
CDR3nt: TGTGCCAGCATTGAAGGAGACGAGCAGTACTTC
CDR3aa: CASIEGDEQYF

v_gene: TRBV10-3
j_gene: TRBJ1-1
d_gene: .
abundance: .
CDR3nt: TGTGCCATCACTTTGGACGGGAACACTGAAGCTTTCTTT
CDR3aa: CAITLDGNTEAFF

v_gene: TRBV6-5
j_gene: TRBJ1-3
d_gene: TRBD1
abundance: few
CDR3nt: TGTGCCAGCAGACGTACAGGGGGCACAAGTTCTGGAAACACCATATATTTT
CDR3aa: CASRRTGGTSSGNTIYF

v_gene: TRBV6-2/TRBV6-3
j_gene: TRBJ1-2
d_gene: .
abundance: few
CDR3nt: TGTGCCAGCAGTTACTCGATGGAGGGGCTCGGCGGCTACACCTTC
CDR3aa: CASSYSMEGLGGYTF

v_gene: TRBV7-9
j_gene: TRBJ1-3
d_gene: .
abundance: .
CDR3nt: TGTGCCAGCAGCCAGCCGGAGGGGGGCTCTGGAAACACCATATATTTT
CDR3aa: CASSQPEGGSGNTIYF

v_gene: TRBV29-1
j_gene: TRBJ2-7
d_gene: .
abundance: .
CDR3nt: TGCAGCGTTGAAGGGGGTAAGAAAGAGCAGTACTTC
CDR3aa: CSVEGGKKEQYF

v_gene: TRBV7-3
j_gene: TRBJ2-1
d_gene: .
abundance: .
CDR3nt: TGTGCCAGCAGCTCCCTCAGCAATGAGCAGTTCTTC
CDR3aa: CASSSLSNEQFF

v_gene: TRBV12-3/TRBV12-4
j_gene: TRBJ2-7
d_gene: TRBD1
abundance: .
CDR3nt: TGTGCCAGCAGTTTTCAGGGGGTCTACGAGCAGTACTTC
CDR3aa: CASSFQGVYEQYF

v_gene: TRBV29-1
j_gene: TRBJ1-1
d_gene: .
abundance: few
CDR3nt: TGCAGCGTGGGGATGGCCCTGAACACTGAAGCTTTCTTT
CDR3aa: CSVGMALNTEAFF